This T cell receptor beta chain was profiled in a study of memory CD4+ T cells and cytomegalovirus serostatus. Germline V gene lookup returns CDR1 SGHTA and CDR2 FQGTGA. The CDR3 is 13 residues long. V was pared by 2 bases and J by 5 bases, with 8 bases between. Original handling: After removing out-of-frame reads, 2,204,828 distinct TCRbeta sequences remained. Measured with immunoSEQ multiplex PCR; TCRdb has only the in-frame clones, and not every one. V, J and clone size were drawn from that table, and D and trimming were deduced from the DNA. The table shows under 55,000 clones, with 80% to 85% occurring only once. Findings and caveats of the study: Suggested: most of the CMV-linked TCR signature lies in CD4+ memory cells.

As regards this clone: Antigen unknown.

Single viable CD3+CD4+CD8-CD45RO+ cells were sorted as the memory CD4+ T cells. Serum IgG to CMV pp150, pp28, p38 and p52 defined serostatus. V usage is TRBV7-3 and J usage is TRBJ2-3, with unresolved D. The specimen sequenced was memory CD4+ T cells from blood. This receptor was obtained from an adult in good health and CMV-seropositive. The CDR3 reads CASSLAIGDTQYF. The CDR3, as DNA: TGTGCCAGCAGCTTAGCGATCGGAGATACGCAGTATTTT. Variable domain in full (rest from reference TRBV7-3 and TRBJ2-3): GAGVSQTPSNKVTEKGKYVELRCDPISGHTALYWYRQSLGQGPEFLIYFQGTGAADDSGLPNDRFFAVRPEGSVSTLKIQRTERGDSAVYLCASSLAIGDTQYFGPGTRLTVL.